What follows describes a single T cell receptor (beta chain). Trimming took 0 bases from V and 7 from J, leaving 10 bases between them. Germline assignment: CDR1 SEHNR and CDR2 FQNEAQ (reference sequence). The CDR3 is 15 residues long. These data belong to a study of shared clonotypes between healthy human individuals. Sequencing was performed with immunoSEQ multiplex PCR; in TCRdb, only in-frame clones are kept and a portion is missing. The data show about 2.5 million clones, just under 95% seen once. The chain couples TRBV7-9 to TRBJ1-6, with D uncertain. Sequencing was performed on naive CD4+ T cells from PBMCs. As for subset: CD45RA+ positively selected. This TCR derives from a man aged 18 to 30 in good health. Some clones in this sample may be carry-over from other donors' samples. CDR3 residues: CASSLAAAINSPLHF. In DNA, the CDR3 is TGTGCCAGCAGCTTAGCTGCAGCTATAAATTCACCCCTCCACTTT. Based on the CDR3 plus reference TRBV7-9 and TRBJ1-6, the full variable domain is DTGVSQNPRHKITKRGQNVTFRCDPISEHNRLYWYRQTLGQGPEFLTYFQNEAQLEKSRLLSDRFSAERPKGSFSTLEIQRTEQGDSAMYLCASSLAAAINSPLHFGNGTRLTVT.